The next 14 T cell receptor beta chains were all read from a single sample in a study of cytomegalovirus exposure and HLA in healthy donors. The PCR employed 60 Vbeta primers together with 13 Jbeta primers. Libraries were prepared by immunoSEQ multiplex PCR; TCRdb keeps only in-frame clonotypes and omits some of them. The table records under 150,000 clones, about four fifths of them present only once. What was sequenced was PBMCs. All receptors come from a man aged 25-45 years in good health and CMV-seronegative.

J is TRBJ2-3 and V is TRBV28, with 11 bases aligning to TRBD1. CDR1 is MDHEN, CDR2 SYDVKM, per germline. The CDR3 has 15 residues. V lost 5 bases, J lost 6 bases, and 7 bases stayed unmatched. Here the CDR3 DNA reads TGTGCCAGCAGTGCCGGGACAGGGGGTTTGGATACGCAGTATTTT. Encoded protein: CASSAGTGGLDTQYF.

The chain combines TRBV5-4 with TRBJ2-3; tentative D call: TRBD2 (6 bases). The germline V gene encodes CDR1 SGHNT and CDR2 YYREEE (reference sequence). The length of the CDR3 is 15 residues. Trimming took 4 bases from V and 6 from J, leaving 18 bases between them. CDR3 sequence: CASSPPAGISDTQYF. Here the CDR3 DNA reads TGTGCCAGCAGCCCCCCGGCGGGAATATCCGATACGCAGTATTTT.

DNA of the CDR3: TGCGCCAGCAGCTTATCCGAGGCCAATGAGCAGTTCTTC. This translates into CASSLSEANEQFF. The rearrangement uses TRBV5-1 and TRBJ2-1; D not certain. V lost 2 bases to trimming and J lost 6 bases, with 9 bases between them. This CDR3 spans 13 amino acids. Germline V lookup: CDR1 SGHRS, CDR2 YFSETQ.

The rearrangement joins TRBV6-6 to TRBJ2-5; 8 nucleotides line up with TRBD2. Germline V CDR1 and CDR2: MNHNY, SVGAGI (reference sequence). Trimming took 2 bases from V and 1 from J; bases not matched to a gene: 3. The CDR3 is made up of 15 amino acids. The CDR3 is CASSYPGGAQETQYF. The DNA for the CDR3 is TGTGCCAGCAGTTACCCGGGGGGGGCCCAAGAGACCCAGTACTTC.

The genes are TRBV27 and TRBJ2-7; the D gene is possibly TRBD2 (6 bases). The CDR3 is 15 amino acids. Trimming shortened V by 4 bases and J by 2 bases, and 15 bases separated the two germline ends. The germline CDR1 and CDR2 sequences are MNHEY and SMNVEV (reference sequence). The DNA for the CDR3 is TGTGCCAGCAGTTACCTAGCGCGAGAAGCCTACGAGCAGTACTTC. Residues: CASSYLAREAYEQYF.

The V gene is TRBV6-4, the J gene TRBJ1-2; 7 nucleotides agree with TRBD1. J lost 5 bases, V lost 2 bases, and 5 bases had no gene match. The CDR3 extends over 14 amino acids. Germline lookup yields CDR1 MRHNA and CDR2 SNTAGT. For the CDR3, the DNA is TGTGCCAGCAGTGACGGGACAGAGTTTTATGGCTACACCTTC. Protein sequence: CASSDGTEFYGYTF.

The J gene is TRBJ2-2, the V gene TRBV7-9; possible D gene TRBD1, 6 bases. Looked up from germline, CDR1 is SEHNR and CDR2 is FQNEAQ (reference sequence). The CDR3 sequence is 13 residues long. Between the trimmed V and J ends, which lost 5 bases and 7 bases, there was a span of 11 bases. CDR3 DNA sequence: TGTGCCAGCAGCGCGAACAGGGTCGGGGAGCTGTTTTTT. It translates to CASSANRVGELFF.

This clone was picked up one time. The rearrangement joins TRBV5-1 to TRBJ2-3; perhaps TRBD2 as D (6 bases). The CDR3 length is 16 residues. V was clipped by 4 bases and J by 5 bases, with 20 bases between them. CDR1 SGHRS and CDR2 YFSETQ come from the germline V gene. Written as DNA, the CDR3 is TGCGCCAGCAGCCAAGTATTAGGCGGGGTCGAAGATACGCAGTATTTT. It translates to CASSQVLGGVEDTQYF.

The V gene is TRBV9, the J gene TRBJ1-1; no reliable D call. V shed 3 bases and J shed 0 bases, with 6 bases lying between them. Germline CDR1 is SGDLS and CDR2 is YYNGEE. The CDR3 length is 13 residues. DNA of the CDR3: TGTGCCAGCAGCGCTGGCATGAACACTGAAGCTTTCTTT. Encoded protein: CASSAGMNTEAFF. Full variable domain (rest looked up from reference TRBV9 and TRBJ1-1): DSGVTQTPKHLITATGQRVTLRCSPRSGDLSVYWYQQSLDQGLQFLIQYYNGEERAKGNILERFSAQQFPDLHSELNLSSLELGDSALYFCASSAGMNTEAFFGQGTRLTVV.

The chain is built from TRBV28 and TRBJ2-1; 10 nucleotides align to TRBD2. V shed 6 bases, J shed 7 bases, and the junction held 12 bases outside the gene matches. This CDR3 has 16 residues. Germline lookup yields CDR1 MDHEN and CDR2 SYDVKM. The CDR3 spells CASRLTSGHPRNEQFF. The CDR3 bases are TGTGCCAGCAGGCTGACTAGCGGGCACCCACGGAATGAGCAGTTCTTC.

This CDR3 reads CASSPVGETQYF. CDR3 nucleotide sequence: TGTGCCAGTAGCCCCGTCGGGGAGACCCAGTACTTC. J is TRBJ2-5 and V is TRBV19, with D unresolved. V gave up 6 bases and J gave up 5 bases, with 10 bases separating them. The CDR3 consists of 12 residues. Germline loops: CDR1 LNHDA, CDR2 SQIVND (reference sequence).

This clone was recorded once. This chain joins TRBV7-6 and TRBJ2-3; 9 positions match TRBD2. The CDR3 length is 17 residues. After removal of 3 bases from V and 1 base from J, the junction contained 8 bases not matched to a gene. Germline assignment: CDR1 SGHVS and CDR2 FNYEAQ. The CDR3 DNA follows: TGTGCCAGCAGCTTTCGCGGGGGGGCCTCGGGCACAGATACGCAGTATTTT. It codes for CASSFRGGASGTDTQYF. The full variable domain, in which reference TRBV7-6 and TRBJ2-3 provide the parts outside the CDR3, is GAGVSQSPRYKVTKRGQDVALRCDPISGHVSLYWYRQALGQGPEFLTYFNYEAQQDKSGLPNDRFSAERPEGSISTLTIQRTEQRDSAMYRCASSFRGGASGTDTQYFGPGTRLTVL.

The V call is TRBV5-6, the J call TRBJ2-7, with D possibly matching TRBD1 (6 bases). The ends were cut back, 2 bases at V and 2 bases at J, with 14 bases in the middle. Per germline, CDR1 SGHDT and CDR2 YYEEEE. The CDR3 consists of 15 residues. CDR3 nucleotides: TGTGCCAGCAGCTTTACAGGGATTTTTACCTACGAGCAGTACTTC. Translated, it gives CASSFTGIFTYEQYF.

CDR3 sequence: CASSYRGSSYNEQFF. CDR3 DNA: TGTGCCAGCAGTTACAGGGGGAGCTCCTACAATGAGCAGTTCTTC. V usage is TRBV7-2 and J usage is TRBJ2-1; 8 bases align to TRBD1. Germline-derived CDR1 and CDR2 are SGHTA and FQGNSA. J gave up 0 bases and V 6 bases, and 4 bases lay outside the gene matches. The CDR3 length is 15 residues.